This T cell receptor beta chain stems from a study of identical twins. Whole-study results and caveats: Clonotypes of the beta chain that were abundant in cord blood carried fewer insertions (memory repertoires showed none). Excess sharing by twins proved weaker in beta out-of-frame sequences.

As concerns this clonotype: The antigen remains undetermined.

A universal primer site came from template switching; cDNA carried unique molecular identifiers. TCRdb used MiXCR to reprocess the 5' RACE reads, holding one entry per CDR3 protein. The sample has about 700,000 distinct CDR3 sequences; over 8.5% are singletons. The CDR3 is made up of 15 amino acids. Trimming took off 5 bases at V and 5 bases at J, with 18 bases between the two ends. The same data also contributed to another study, on yellow fever vaccine responses in identical twins. Per that study: Vaccine T cell responses of twins reportedly seemed partly convergent and partly personalized.

Input material: PBMCs. The clonotype was recovered from a woman younger than 35 in good health. This rearrangement joins TRBV12-3 or TRBV12-4 to TRBJ1-1; maybe TRBD1 (6 bases). DNA for the CDR3: TGTGCCAGCAGTACCCTACAGGGAGAGGTAACTGAAGCTTTCTTT. Protein product: CASSTLQGEVTEAFF.